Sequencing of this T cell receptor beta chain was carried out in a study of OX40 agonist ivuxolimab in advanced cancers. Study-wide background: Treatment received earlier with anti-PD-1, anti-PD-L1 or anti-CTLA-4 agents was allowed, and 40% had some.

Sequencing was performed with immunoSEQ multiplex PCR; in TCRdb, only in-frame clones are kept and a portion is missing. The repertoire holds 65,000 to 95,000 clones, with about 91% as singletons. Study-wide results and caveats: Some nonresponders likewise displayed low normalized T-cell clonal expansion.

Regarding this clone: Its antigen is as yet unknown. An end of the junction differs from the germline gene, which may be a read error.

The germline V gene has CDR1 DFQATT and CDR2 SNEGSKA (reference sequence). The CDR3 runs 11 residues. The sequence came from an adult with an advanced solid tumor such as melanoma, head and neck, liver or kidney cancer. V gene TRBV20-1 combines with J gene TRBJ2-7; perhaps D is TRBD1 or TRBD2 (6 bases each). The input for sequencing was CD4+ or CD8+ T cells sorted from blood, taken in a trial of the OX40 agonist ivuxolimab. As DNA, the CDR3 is TGCAGTGCTAGGTATTCACGGGGGCACCTCTTC. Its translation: CSARYSRGHLF.